A selection of T cell receptor beta chains follows, all from one sample in a study of blood T cell repertoires in COVID-19. Clones were read by immunoSEQ multiplex PCR, and TCRdb kept only the in-frame ones, dropping some. Of fewer than 300,000 clones detected, approximately 82% appear once; the ten largest clones hold 2% to 3%. The sample was peripheral blood. The receptors here all came from a woman in her 70s with active or convalescent COVID-19. CDR3s include the opening cysteine and the closing phenylalanine or tryptophan. The D gene is left open where the match is weak. Only some rows state a clone size, as once, few, many or a class for expanded clones.

j_call: TRBJ2-2
v_call: TRBV27
clone_size: .
d_call: TRBD1
cdr3_nt: TGTGCCACCAGACAGGGCCCGTCATGGGCCACCGGGGAGCTGTTTTTT
cdr3_aa: CATRQGPSWATGELFF

j_call: TRBJ1-2
v_call: TRBV6-5
clone_size: .
d_call: .
cdr3_nt: TGTGCCAGCAGTTACTCGGGGGGGCTAGGACGAGGCTACACCTTC
cdr3_aa: CASSYSGGLGRGYTF

j_call: TRBJ2-7
v_call: TRBV10-3
clone_size: once
d_call: TRBD1
cdr3_nt: TGTGCCCTTTCTACCGGACAGGGGAGTTACGAGCAGTACTTC
cdr3_aa: CALSTGQGSYEQYF

j_call: TRBJ2-1
v_call: TRBV3-1/TRBV3-2
clone_size: .
d_call: TRBD2
cdr3_nt: TGTGCCACGATGGCTAGCGGGAGTTACAATGAGCAGTTCTTC
cdr3_aa: CATMASGSYNEQFF

j_call: TRBJ2-3
v_call: TRBV28
clone_size: .
d_call: TRBD1
cdr3_nt: TGTGCCACCTGGACAGGGTACACAGATACGCAGTATTTT
cdr3_aa: CATWTGYTDTQYF

j_call: TRBJ2-7
v_call: TRBV19
clone_size: .
d_call: TRBD1
cdr3_nt: TGTGCCAGTAGCCGAACAGGGGCAGCCTACGAGCAGTACTTC
cdr3_aa: CASSRTGAAYEQYF

j_call: TRBJ2-5
v_call: TRBV3-1/TRBV3-2
clone_size: .
d_call: .
cdr3_nt: TGTGCCAGCAGCCAAGGTCCGGGACTGGTGACCCAGTACTTC
cdr3_aa: CASSQGPGLVTQYF

j_call: TRBJ2-7
v_call: TRBV11-3
clone_size: once
d_call: .
cdr3_nt: TGTGCCAGCAGCTCTAGCGACTTGGAGCAGTACTTC
cdr3_aa: CASSSSDLEQYF

j_call: TRBJ2-2
v_call: TRBV5-6
clone_size: .
d_call: .
cdr3_nt: TGTGCCAGCAGCAAGACAGGTCTACCCACCGGGGAGCTGTTTTTT
cdr3_aa: CASSKTGLPTGELFF

j_call: TRBJ2-2
v_call: TRBV4-1
clone_size: .
d_call: TRBD1
cdr3_nt: TGCGCCAGCAGCCGGGGACAGCGGTCCGGGGAGCTGTTTTTT
cdr3_aa: CASSRGQRSGELFF

j_call: TRBJ1-1
v_call: TRBV5-4
clone_size: once
d_call: .
cdr3_nt: TGTGCCAGCAGCTTAAGGACAGAGAACACTGAAGCTTTCTTT
cdr3_aa: CASSLRTENTEAFF

j_call: TRBJ1-6
v_call: TRBV5-1
clone_size: .
d_call: .
cdr3_nt: TGCGCCAGCAGCCCGAACTGGGGCCGAGGCTCACCCCTCCACTTT
cdr3_aa: CASSPNWGRGSPLHF

j_call: TRBJ2-3
v_call: TRBV5-1
clone_size: .
d_call: .
cdr3_nt: TGCGCCAGCAGGGAGTTTGCTAGCACAGATACGCAGTATTTT
cdr3_aa: CASREFASTDTQYF

j_call: TRBJ2-7
v_call: TRBV7-9
clone_size: .
d_call: .
cdr3_nt: TGTGCCAGCAGCTTTACAACAGGGAACGAGCAGTACTTC
cdr3_aa: CASSFTTGNEQYF

j_call: TRBJ1-5
v_call: TRBV19
clone_size: .
d_call: .
cdr3_nt: TGTGCCAGTAGTGGGGGAGGGGTAGCAGGCGGTAGCAATCAGCCCCAGCATTTT
cdr3_aa: CASSGGGVAGGSNQPQHF

j_call: TRBJ1-4
v_call: TRBV30
clone_size: once
d_call: .
cdr3_nt: TGTGCCTGGAGGCCTCGGGGGGGCCTGAATGAAAAACTGTTTTTT
cdr3_aa: CAWRPRGGLNEKLFF

j_call: TRBJ2-1
v_call: TRBV20-1
clone_size: .
d_call: .
cdr3_nt: TGCAGTGCTCCCGGGAGTAATGAGCAGTTCTTC
cdr3_aa: CSAPGSNEQFF

j_call: TRBJ2-1
v_call: TRBV7-8
clone_size: .
d_call: TRBD1
cdr3_nt: TGTGCCAGCACCCTTAGTGGGACAGGTCCTGGGAATGAGCAGTTCTTC
cdr3_aa: CASTLSGTGPGNEQFF

j_call: TRBJ1-6
v_call: TRBV7-8
clone_size: .
d_call: TRBD1
cdr3_nt: TGTGCCAGCAGCCCCTACTTTTCTTCCGGGACAGGGAATAATTCACCCCTCCACTTT
cdr3_aa: CASSPYFSSGTGNNSPLHF

j_call: TRBJ2-1
v_call: TRBV7-9
clone_size: once
d_call: TRBD2
cdr3_nt: TGTGCCAGCAGCTTAAGCCTTGCCGGGACTAGCGGGCTATACAATGAGCAGTTCTTC
cdr3_aa: CASSLSLAGTSGLYNEQFF

j_call: TRBJ2-1
v_call: TRBV24-1
clone_size: .
d_call: .
cdr3_nt: TGTGCCACCAGTGACCCTCAGGGGAAGAGTTACAATGAGCAGTTCTTC
cdr3_aa: CATSDPQGKSYNEQFF

j_call: TRBJ1-1
v_call: TRBV4-2
clone_size: .
d_call: .
cdr3_nt: TGTGCCAGCAGCCAAGATTTTTCCCGAGCGGTCGGGGTTGGGACTGAAGCTTTCTTT
cdr3_aa: CASSQDFSRAVGVGTEAFF

j_call: TRBJ1-5
v_call: TRBV19
clone_size: .
d_call: TRBD1
cdr3_nt: TGTGCCAGTACCCCCGGGACAGGGGTTTTAAAGCCCCAGCATTTT
cdr3_aa: CASTPGTGVLKPQHF

j_call: TRBJ1-4
v_call: TRBV2
clone_size: .
d_call: TRBD1
cdr3_nt: TGTGCCAGCAGTGAATTAGGGACAGGGAGAGAAAAACTGTTTTTT
cdr3_aa: CASSELGTGREKLFF

j_call: TRBJ1-2
v_call: TRBV6-1
clone_size: .
d_call: .
cdr3_nt: TGTGCCAGCAGTGAGTATATTGAGCGAAACTATGGCTACACCTTC
cdr3_aa: CASSEYIERNYGYTF

j_call: TRBJ2-3
v_call: TRBV6-6
clone_size: .
d_call: .
cdr3_nt: TGTGCCAGCAGTTCCCGAGACACAGATACGCAGTATTTT
cdr3_aa: CASSSRDTDTQYF

j_call: TRBJ2-5
v_call: TRBV9
clone_size: once
d_call: .
cdr3_nt: TGTGCCAGCAGCGTAGCGGCCGGAGCGGAAGAGACCCAGTACTTC
cdr3_aa: CASSVAAGAEETQYF

j_call: TRBJ1-1
v_call: TRBV7-3
clone_size: many
d_call: TRBD1
cdr3_nt: TGTGCCAGCAGCCTAGGACAGGGGGCTTTGAACACTGAAGCTTTCTTT
cdr3_aa: CASSLGQGALNTEAFF

j_call: TRBJ2-1
v_call: TRBV27
clone_size: .
d_call: .
cdr3_nt: TGTGCCAGGGAGGGGACCTACAATGAGCAGTTCTTC
cdr3_aa: CAREGTYNEQFF

j_call: TRBJ2-2
v_call: TRBV5-4
clone_size: few
d_call: TRBD1
cdr3_nt: TGTGCCAGCAGCGGACGGACAGGGGGCGCCGCCGGGGAGCTGTTTTTT
cdr3_aa: CASSGRTGGAAGELFF

j_call: TRBJ2-5
v_call: TRBV27
clone_size: .
d_call: .
cdr3_nt: TGTGCCAGCAGTTTAGAGGGGGGGTATCGGTCCCAGTACTTC
cdr3_aa: CASSLEGGYRSQYF

j_call: TRBJ1-2
v_call: TRBV6-4
clone_size: .
d_call: TRBD1
cdr3_nt: TGTGCCAGCAGTGACTCCCGACAGGGCAGTTCGCAAGGCTACACCTTC
cdr3_aa: CASSDSRQGSSQGYTF

j_call: TRBJ2-7
v_call: TRBV2
clone_size: few
d_call: .
cdr3_nt: TGTGCCAGCAAGACCAACCGGGACTCCGTCTACGAGCAGTACTTC
cdr3_aa: CASKTNRDSVYEQYF